This T cell receptor beta chain is from a study of OX40 agonist ivuxolimab in advanced cancers. In the study overall: The costimulatory receptor OX40 (CD134) was targeted by ivuxolimab, a fully human IgG2 agonistic monoclonal antibody. Of the approximately 53 patients in dose escalation, 19 had hepatocellular carcinoma, around 15 had melanoma, 9 had renal cell carcinoma and 9 had head and neck cancer. In the dose-escalation cohort, more than 80% of patients were male, and the mean age was 60 years with a range of about 23 to 79. The paper reports the monotherapy dose-escalation portion (N ≈ 52 patients) of the phase I ivuxolimab trial. Patients were allowed to have had prior anti-PD-1, anti-PD-L1 or anti-CTLA-4 therapy, and less than 45% of the dose-escalation patients had previously received checkpoint inhibitors. Peripheral TCRbeta sequencing aimed to test whether ivuxolimab altered TCR sequence diversity and caused clonal T-cell expansion. Intravenous ivuxolimab was administered to patients every 2 weeks at six dose levels: 0.01, 0.1, 0.3, 1.5, 3 and 10 mg/kg. Partial responses were achieved by three dose-escalation patients, of whom one had hepatocellular carcinoma and two had cutaneous melanoma. On the study overall, not on this receptor specifically: The antigen specificity of the clonally expanded peripheral T cells was not determined. At doses of 0.1 to 3.0 mg/kg, clonal expansion of both CD4+ and CD8+ T cells in blood was seen between baseline and week 6. Partial responders in the 0.1-3.0 mg/kg groups had among the lowest normalized peripheral clonal expansion, especially among CD8+ T cells. On average, CD8+ T cells showed more expanded clones than CD4+ T cells after ivuxolimab. Low levels of normalized T-cell clonal expansion were also seen in some patients who did not respond.

From the cysteine through the phenylalanine, the CDR3 covers 16 amino acids. Only CDR3 DNA remains: 48 bases, in frame from the first base. The germline V gene (reference sequence) specifies LNHDA as CDR1 and SQIVND as CDR2. The germline ends are 18 bases apart after V is trimmed by 5 bases and J by 5 bases. Patients with a history of autoimmune disease or receiving systemic immunosuppression were excluded from the trial. Peripheral blood for TCR sequencing was collected from all dose cohorts at baseline, on cycle 4 day 1, and on cycle 7 day 1. The samples were taken from a phase I, first-in-human, multicenter, open-label dose-escalation trial of ivuxolimab. Adults with locally advanced or metastatic head and neck squamous cell, hepatocellular, melanoma or renal cell carcinoma were enrolled in the trial. Before TCR sequencing, CD4+ and CD8+ T cells were separately sorted from peripheral blood. Genomic DNA was isolated from the sorted cells so that the TCRbeta CDR3 region could be sequenced. The immunoSEQ Assay was used to sequence the TCRbeta CDR3 regions. The immuneACCESS repertoire file appears here via TCRdb, limited to in-frame rearrangements. These files lack a portion of the clones; in checked studies, under half of the deficit traces to unresolved V genes, and the cause of the others is not known. Here the sample has around 100,000 clones; roughly 95% occur a single time. Roughly 2.1% of the sample is in the top ten clones.

With regard to this clone: There is no known antigen for this receptor. Per-base qualities were not stored, and no clone one base away is much larger.

Source: CD4+ or CD8+ T cells sorted from blood, taken in a trial of the OX40 agonist ivuxolimab. This receptor chain uses TRBV19 and TRBJ1-4, and perhaps TRBD1 as D gene, on 5 matching bases. The source of this sequence is an adult with an advanced solid tumor such as melanoma, head and neck, liver or kidney cancer. This receptor has the CDR3 CASSQSGRGRNEKLFF. DNA sequence: TGTGCCAGTAGTCAGTCGGGGCGTGGCCGAAATGAAAAACTGTTTTTT.